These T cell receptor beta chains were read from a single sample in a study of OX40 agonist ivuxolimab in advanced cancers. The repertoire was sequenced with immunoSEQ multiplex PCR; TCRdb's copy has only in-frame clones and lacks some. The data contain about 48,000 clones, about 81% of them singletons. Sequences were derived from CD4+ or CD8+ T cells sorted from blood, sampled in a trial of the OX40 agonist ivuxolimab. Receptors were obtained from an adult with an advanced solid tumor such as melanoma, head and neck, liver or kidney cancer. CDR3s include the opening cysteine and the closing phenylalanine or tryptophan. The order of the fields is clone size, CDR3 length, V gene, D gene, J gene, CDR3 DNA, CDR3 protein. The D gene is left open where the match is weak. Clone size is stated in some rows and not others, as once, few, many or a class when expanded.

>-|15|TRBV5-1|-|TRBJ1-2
TGCGCCAGCAGCTTAGGGGGGGACCCGACGGGAGGCTACACCTTC
CASSLGGDPTGGYTF
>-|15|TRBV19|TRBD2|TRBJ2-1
TGTGCCAGTAGTAGTGGGACTAGCGGGACTAATGAGCAGTTCTTC
CASSSGTSGTNEQFF
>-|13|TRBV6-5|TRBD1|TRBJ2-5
TGTGCCAGCAGTCGGGACAGACAAGAGACCCAGTACTTC
CASSRDRQETQYF
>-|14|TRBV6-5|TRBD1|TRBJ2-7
TGTGCCAGCAGACGACAGGGGTTTTCCTACGAGCAGTACTTC
CASRRQGFSYEQYF
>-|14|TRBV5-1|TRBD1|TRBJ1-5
TGCGCCAGCAGCTTGGAGGGGGCGGATCAGCCCCAGCATTTT
CASSLEGADQPQHF
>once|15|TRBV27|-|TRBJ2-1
TGTGCCAGCAGTTTAGCGGGACTCTCCTACAATGAGCAGTTCTTC
CASSLAGLSYNEQFF
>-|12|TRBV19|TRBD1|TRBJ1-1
TGTGCCAGTAGATTTGGGACAGCTGAAGCTTTCTTT
CASRFGTAEAFF
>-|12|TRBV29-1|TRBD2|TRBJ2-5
TGCAGCGTTCAACCGGGAGGGGAGACCCAGTACTTC
CSVQPGGETQYF
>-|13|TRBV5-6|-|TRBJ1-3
TGTGCCGTAGGGGCATGGGTCGGAAACACCATATATTTT
CAVGAWVGNTIYF
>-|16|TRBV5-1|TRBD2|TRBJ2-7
TGCGCCAGCAGTATAGCGGGGACCCAATCAGGCTACGAGCAGTACTTC
CASSIAGTQSGYEQYF
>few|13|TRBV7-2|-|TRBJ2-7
TGTGCCAGCAGCTTAGAAGCCGAGTACGAGCAGTACTTC
CASSLEAEYEQYF
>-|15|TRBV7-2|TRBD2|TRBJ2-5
TGTGCCAGCAGCTCGACTAGCGGGAGACAAGAGACCCAGTACTTC
CASSSTSGRQETQYF
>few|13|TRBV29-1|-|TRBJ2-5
TGCAGCGTTGAGATGTGGGACGTGGAGACCCAGTACTTC
CSVEMWDVETQYF
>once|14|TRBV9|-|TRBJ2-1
TGTGCCAGCAGCCCCGGGGACTTCAACAATGAGCAGTTCTTC
CASSPGDFNNEQFF
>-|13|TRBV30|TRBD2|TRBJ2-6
TGTGCGGGAGGGTCCTCTGGGGCCAACGTCCTGACTTTC
CAGGSSGANVLTF
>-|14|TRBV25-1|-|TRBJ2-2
TGTGCCAGCAGTGTAACAGCGAACACCGGGGAGCTGTTTTTT
CASSVTANTGELFF
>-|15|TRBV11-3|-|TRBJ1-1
TGTGCCAGCAGCCCAGCGGCAGACACGAACACTGAAGCTTTCTTT
CASSPAADTNTEAFF
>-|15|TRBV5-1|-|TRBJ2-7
TGCGCCAGCAGCTTGGTAGGTGGTTCGGGCCACGAGCAGTACTTC
CASSLVGGSGHEQYF
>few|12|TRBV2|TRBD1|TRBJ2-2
TGTGCCAGCAGCCAACAGGGGTGGGAGCTGTTTTTT
CASSQQGWELFF
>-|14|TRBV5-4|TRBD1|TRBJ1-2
TGTGCCAGCAGCCCGGGACAGGGCAACTATGGCTACACCTTC
CASSPGQGNYGYTF
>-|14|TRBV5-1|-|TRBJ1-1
TGCGCCAGCAGGGCCGCCCTAGGGGGAACTGAAGCTTTCTTT
CASRAALGGTEAFF
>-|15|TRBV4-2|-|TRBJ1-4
TGTGCCAGCAGCCAAGCCACAGGGATTAGTGAAAAACTGTTTTTT
CASSQATGISEKLFF
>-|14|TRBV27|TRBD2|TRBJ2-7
TGTGCCAGCAGTCCATCGACTAGCGGGTACGAGCAGTACTTC
CASSPSTSGYEQYF
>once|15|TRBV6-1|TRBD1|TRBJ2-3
TGTGCCAGCAACCCGGACAGGGGGTATATAGATACGCAGTATTTT
CASNPDRGYIDTQYF
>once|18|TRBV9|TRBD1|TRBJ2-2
TGTGCCAGCAGCGCCAATATGGGGACAGGGCTGAACACCGGGGAGCTGTTTTTT
CASSANMGTGLNTGELFF
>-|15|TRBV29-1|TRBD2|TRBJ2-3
TGCAGCCCCGAGGGTCTGACGGGAGGTGCAGATACGCAGTATTTT
CSPEGLTGGADTQYF
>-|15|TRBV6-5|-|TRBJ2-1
TGTGCCAGCGCTAACAGGGAGAGCTCCTACAATGAGCAGTTCTTC
CASANRESSYNEQFF
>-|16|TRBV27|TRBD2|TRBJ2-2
TGTGCCAGCAGTTTAGAGGCGGGAGTGGACACCGGGGAGCTGTTTTTT
CASSLEAGVDTGELFF
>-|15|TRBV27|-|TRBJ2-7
TGTGCCAGCAGCATCCATGACGGGGTGGGGTACGAGCAGTACTTC
CASSIHDGVGYEQYF
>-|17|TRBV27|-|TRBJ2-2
TGTGCCAGCAGTGGGTCCGGGCTAGCTTTGTTCACCGGGGAGCTGTTTTTT
CASSGSGLALFTGELFF
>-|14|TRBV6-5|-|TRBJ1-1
TGTGCCAGCAGTTTCCAGGGATACCTCACTGAAGCTTTCTTT
CASSFQGYLTEAFF
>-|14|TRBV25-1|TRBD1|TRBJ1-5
TGTGCCAGCAGAGCAGGGGGCCGGAGTCAGCCCCAGCATTTT
CASRAGGRSQPQHF
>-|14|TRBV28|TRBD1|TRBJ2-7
TGTGCCAGCACGGGGACAGGGGGACCCTACGAGCAGTACTTC
CASTGTGGPYEQYF
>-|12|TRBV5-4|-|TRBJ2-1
TGTGCCAGCAGCTGGAAACAGGGAAAGCAGTTCTTC
CASSWKQGKQFF
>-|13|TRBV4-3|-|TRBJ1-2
TGCGCCAGCAGCCCCGGGGCCACCTATGGCTACACCTTC
CASSPGATYGYTF
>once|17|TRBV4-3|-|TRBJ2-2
TGCGCCAGCAGCCAAGATCCGCCAGTCAGCAACACCGGGGAGCTGTTTTTT
CASSQDPPVSNTGELFF
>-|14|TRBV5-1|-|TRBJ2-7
TGCGCCAGCAGCGCCGACGGTGACTCCTACGAGCAGTACTTC
CASSADGDSYEQYF
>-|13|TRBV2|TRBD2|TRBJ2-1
TGTGCCAGCAAGGGACTAGCGGCAAGTGAGCAGTTCTTC
CASKGLAASEQFF
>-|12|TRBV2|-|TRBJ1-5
TGTGCCAGCAGTGATCCCGATCAGCCCCAGCATTTT
CASSDPDQPQHF
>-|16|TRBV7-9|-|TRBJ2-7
TGTGCCAGCATCCTTCTCATCGGAGACAGGAGCTACGAGCAGTACTTC
CASILLIGDRSYEQYF
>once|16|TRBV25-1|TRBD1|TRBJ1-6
TGTGCCAGCAGCGTCGGACAGGGGGTATATAATTCACCCCTCCACTTT
CASSVGQGVYNSPLHF
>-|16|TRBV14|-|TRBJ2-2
TGTGCCAGCAGCCCTTACAGGTTCGCGAACACCGGGGAGCTGTTTTTT
CASSPYRFANTGELFF
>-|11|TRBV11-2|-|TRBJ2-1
TGTGCCAGCAGTAGGGCCGATGAGCAGTTCTTC
CASSRADEQFF
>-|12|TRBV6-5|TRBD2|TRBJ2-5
TGTGCCAGCAGTTCGGGGGGAGGGAGCCAGTACTTC
CASSSGGGSQYF
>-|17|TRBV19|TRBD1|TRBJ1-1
TGTGCCAGTAGTATATCCGGACAGGGGGAAGGGTACACTGAAGCTTTCTTT
CASSISGQGEGYTEAFF
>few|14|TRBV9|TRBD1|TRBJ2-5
TGTGCCAGCAGCGCTACGGACAGGCAAGAGACCCAGTACTTC
CASSATDRQETQYF
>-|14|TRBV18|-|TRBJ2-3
TGTGCCAGCTCACCGGAGCGGCGCACAGATACGCAGTATTTT
CASSPERRTDTQYF
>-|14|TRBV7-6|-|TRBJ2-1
TGTGCCAGCAGCTTCGGGGGAGAGTACAATGAGCAGTTCTTC
CASSFGGEYNEQFF
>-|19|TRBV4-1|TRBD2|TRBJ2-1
TGCGCCAGCAGCCTTACCGGACTAGCGGGAGGGAGCTCCTACAATGAGCAGTTCTTC
CASSLTGLAGGSSYNEQFF
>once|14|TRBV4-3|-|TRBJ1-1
TGCGCCAGCAGCCAAGAGGTGAGGAGCGCTGAAGCTTTCTTT
CASSQEVRSAEAFF
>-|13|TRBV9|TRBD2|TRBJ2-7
TGTGCCAGCAGCGCCACCCTAGCGGGAGCCATGTACTTC
CASSATLAGAMYF
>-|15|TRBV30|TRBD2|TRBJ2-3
TGTGCCAGGGGACTAGCGGGCGGGGGCCTGGATACGCAGTATTTT
CARGLAGGGLDTQYF
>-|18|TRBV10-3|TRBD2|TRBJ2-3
TGTGCCATCAGTGAGTCGCGCGGGAGTCGTGCCGGCACAGATACGCAGTATTTT
CAISESRGSRAGTDTQYF
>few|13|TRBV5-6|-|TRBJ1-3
TGTGCCAGCAGCTTGGGTTCTGGAAACACCATATATTTT
CASSLGSGNTIYF
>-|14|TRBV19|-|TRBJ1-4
TGTGCCAGTAGTATTCAAGGGAGTAATGAAAAACTGTTTTTT
CASSIQGSNEKLFF
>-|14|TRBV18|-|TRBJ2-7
TGTGCCAGCTCTCCCCGGGGGTCTTCGGACGAGCAGTACTTC
CASSPRGSSDEQYF
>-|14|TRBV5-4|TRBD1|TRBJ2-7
TGTGCCAGCAGCTCCAAACAGGGGGCCCGCGAGCAGTACTTC
CASSSKQGAREQYF